The clone carrying this T cell receptor beta chain was found once. This sample stems from a study of blood T cell repertoires in COVID-19. The wider study: Sources were T cells, B-cell-depleted T cells, or PBMCs; the material itself was cDNA or gDNA.

Enrollment of patients from Seattle took place during active infection, with longitudinal follow-up. Original processing methods: The assay estimated nucleated cells by amplifying reference gene primers. Method: immunoSEQ multiplex PCR; TCRdb's copy keeps in-frame clones and lacks some. V and J calls and clone size are as listed in that table; D and trimming were resolved from the DNA. The data contain 210,000 or so clones, 75% to 85% of them singletons. Per the germline V gene, CDR1 is SEHNR and CDR2 is FQNEAQ (reference sequence). The V end was cut by 4 bases, the J end by 4 bases, with 19 bases between. The length of the CDR3 is 17 residues.

Sequencing was carried out using peripheral blood. The chain couples TRBV7-9 to TRBJ2-2, with a tentative D call TRBD1 (5 bases). This sequence was found in a woman aged 25 to 39 with COVID-19, enrolled during active disease. In nucleotides, the CDR3 is TGTGCCAGCAGCTCCGCTCTAAGGACAAGAGGCACCGGGGAGCTGTTTTTT. Protein product: CASSSALRTRGTGELFF.